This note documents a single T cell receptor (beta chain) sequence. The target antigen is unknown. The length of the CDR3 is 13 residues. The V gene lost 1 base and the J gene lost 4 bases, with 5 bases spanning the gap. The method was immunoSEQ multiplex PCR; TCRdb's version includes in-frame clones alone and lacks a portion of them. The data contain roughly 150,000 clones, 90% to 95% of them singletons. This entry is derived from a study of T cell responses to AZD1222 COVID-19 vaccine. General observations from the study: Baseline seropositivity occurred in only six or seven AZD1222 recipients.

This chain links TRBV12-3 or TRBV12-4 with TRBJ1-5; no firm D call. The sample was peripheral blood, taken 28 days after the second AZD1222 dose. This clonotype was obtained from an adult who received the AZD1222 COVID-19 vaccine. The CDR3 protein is CASSLVGNQPQHF. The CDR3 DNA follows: TGTGCCAGCAGTTTAGTCGGTAATCAGCCCCAGCATTTT.